The 21 T cell receptor beta chains below were found in one sample sequenced in a study of shared clonotypes between healthy human individuals. Assay: immunoSEQ multiplex PCR; the TCRdb copy retains only in-frame clones and omits some. The data contain around 700,000 clones, about two thirds of them seen just once; the ten biggest clones take up 1.8%. Sequenced: memory CD4+ T cells sorted from blood. As for subset: CD45RA-negative fraction. The receptors stem from a woman in her 30s in good health.

The chain links TRBV6-5 to TRBJ2-5, with D tentatively TRBD2 (6 bases). The CDR3 is 15 amino acids. Trimming cost V 7 bases and J 2 bases, with 17 bases left between them. The germline V gene has CDR1 MNHEY and CDR2 SVGAGI. The CDR3 sequence is CASTPWTGEQETQYF. CDR3 coding DNA: TGTGCCAGCACCCCTTGGACGGGAGAACAAGAGACCCAGTACTTC.

This clone was seen only a few times. V gene TRBV10-2 combines with J gene TRBJ1-5; no clear D gene. Germline V gene lookup returns CDR1 WSHSY and CDR2 SAAADI. The CDR3 runs 13 residues. V lost 6 bases to trimming and J lost 5 bases, with 11 bases between them. The CDR3 DNA reads TGCGCCAGCAGGGAGCAGACCTATCAGCCCCAGCATTTT. Translating gives CASREQTYQPQHF.

The chain recombines TRBV10-3 with TRBJ2-5, with D possibly matching TRBD1 (5 bases). Germline CDR1 reads ENHRY; CDR2 reads SYGVKD. V was trimmed by 3 bases and J by 3 bases, leaving 11 bases between them. The CDR3 length is 14 residues. CDR3 region: CAISDQGSKETQYF. DNA for the CDR3: TGTGCCATCAGTGATCAGGGTAGTAAAGAGACCCAGTACTTC.

The chain employs TRBV5-1 and TRBJ2-5; TRBD2 agrees at 13 bases. CDR3 length: 15 amino acids. Losses at the gene ends were 4 bases for V and 5 bases for J; bases not matched to a gene: 5. Germline CDR1 and CDR2: SGHRS and YFSETQ. The CDR3 DNA reads TGCGCCAGCAGCAGACTAGCGGGAGGTGGCGAGACCCAGTACTTC. It specifies CASSRLAGGGETQYF.

The chain couples TRBV18 to TRBJ2-7; D is possibly TRBD1 (5 bases). V lost 6 bases to trimming and J lost 5 bases, with 8 bases between them. Germline V CDR1 and CDR2: KGHSH, LQKENI. This CDR3 has 11 residues. CDR3 nucleotide sequence: TGTGCCAGCTCCCAGACAGACGAGCAGTACTTC. As protein: CASSQTDEQYF.

As regards this clone: This clone may be a read error of a much larger clone one base away. The sample carries other DNA sequences with the same CDR3. V and J are TRBV5-1 and TRBJ2-1; 8 bases align to TRBD2. This CDR3 has 15 residues. The J segment lost 3 bases and the V segment lost 2 bases, leaving 4 bases of the junction unmatched. CDR1 and CDR2 from the germline V gene are SGHRS and YFSETQ. CDR3: CASSLSSGSYNEQFF. In DNA form, the CDR3 reads TGCGCCAGCAGCTTATCCAGCGGGAGCTACAATGAGCAGTTCTTC.

This clone was observed many times. The J gene is TRBJ2-3, the V gene TRBV19; perhaps D is TRBD1 or TRBD2 (5 bases each). Germline lookup yields CDR1 LNHDA and CDR2 SQIVND (reference sequence). This CDR3 is built from 17 residues. Between the trimmed V and J ends, which lost 3 bases and 0 bases, there was a span of 16 bases. CDR3: CASSIGGAETSTDTQYF. The CDR3 region has the DNA TGTGCCAGTAGTATTGGGGGTGCGGAAACTAGCACAGATACGCAGTATTTT.

This clone showed up just once. The CDR3, as DNA: TGCGCCAGCAGACCCGGTCCAGGAAACTATGGCTACACCTTC. It specifies CASRPGPGNYGYTF. The rearrangement uses TRBV5-1 and TRBJ1-2, with D hard to call. The germline CDR1 and CDR2 sequences are SGHRS and YFSETQ. This CDR3 is built from 14 residues. V was pared by 5 bases and J by 2 bases, with 13 bases between.

This clone was seen a few times. The rearrangement joins TRBV7-2 to TRBJ1-4, with D possibly matching TRBD1 (5 bases). V lost 7 bases to trimming and J lost 4 bases, with 13 bases between them. The CDR3 spans 14 residues. In germline, CDR1 is SGHTA, CDR2 FQGNSA. The DNA for the CDR3 is TGTGCCAGCAAACCGGGGCCCCTTAATGAAAAACTGTTTTTT. Amino acid sequence: CASKPGPLNEKLFF.

The chain couples TRBV28 to TRBJ2-3; D not certain. Between the trimmed V and J ends, which lost 5 bases and 12 bases, there was a span of 18 bases. Germline loops: CDR1 MDHEN, CDR2 SYDVKM. The CDR3 covers 13 residues. CDR3 nucleotides: TGTGCCAGCAGTCCCGGTAGTTGGAGAGAACAGTATTTT. Translated, it gives CASSPGSWREQYF.

This sequence joins TRBV18 and TRBJ2-5; D call uncertain. Deletions cut 6 bases from V and 3 bases from J, with 17 bases between. The CDR3 sequence is 15 residues long. From germline, CDR1 is KGHSH and CDR2 LQKENI. The CDR3, as DNA: TGTGCCAGCTCCCCTGTTCAGGTTTCCGAAGAGACCCAGTACTTC. As protein: CASSPVQVSEETQYF.

Comment on this clone: Different DNA sequences within this sample yield the same CDR3. The rearrangement uses TRBV7-9 and TRBJ1-1, with a tentative D call TRBD1 (6 bases). Germline CDR1 SEHNR, CDR2 FQNEAQ (reference sequence). The CDR3 length is 16 residues. The germline V and J ends were trimmed by 1 base and 1 base, with 13 bases remaining between them. The CDR3 region is CASSLGGAPGNTEAFF. The CDR3 DNA reads as TGTGCCAGCAGCTTAGGGGGGGCTCCCGGGAACACTGAAGCTTTCTTT.

V gene TRBV10-3 combines with J gene TRBJ2-7, with 13 bases matching TRBD2. Germline V gene sequence: CDR1 ENHRY, CDR2 SYGVKD. V trimming: 7 bases; J trimming: 4 bases; junction bases outside the gene matches: 7. The CDR3 extends over 15 amino acids. For the CDR3, the DNA is TGTGCCATCAATCCGGGACTAGCGGGATCTTACGAGCAGTACTTC. The encoded protein is CAINPGLAGSYEQYF.

The V call is TRBV28, the J call TRBJ1-5; possible D gene TRBD1, 5 bases. The CDR3 is made up of 14 amino acids. CDR1 and CDR2 from the germline V gene are MDHEN and SYDVKM. V was cut by 2 bases and J by 5 bases, with 10 bases left in between. This chain's CDR3 is CASSLGGGDQPQHF. The CDR3 nucleotides read TGTGCCAGCAGTTTAGGGGGAGGCGATCAGCCCCAGCATTTT.

The chain links TRBV7-9 to TRBJ2-3; possibly TRBD2 for D (6 bases). V shed 0 bases and J shed 11 bases, with 12 bases lying between them. In germline, CDR1 is SEHNR, CDR2 FQNEAQ (reference sequence). CDR3 length: 13 amino acids. CDR3 in amino acids: CASSLASRGRQYF. The CDR3 coding sequence is TGTGCCAGCAGCTTAGCGTCACGGGGGAGGCAGTATTTT.

The chain has TRBV28 and TRBJ2-1; TRBD1 matches 8 bases. The CDR3 runs 15 residues. With V trimmed by 8 bases and J by 2 bases, 8 bases remained unmatched. Germline-derived CDR1 and CDR2 are MDHEN and SYDVKM. The CDR3 sequence: CASGTSGGPYNEQFF. CDR3 DNA: TGTGCCAGCGGTACCTCAGGGGGCCCCTACAATGAGCAGTTCTTC. Full variable domain (missing parts from reference TRBV28 and TRBJ2-1): DVKVTQSSRYLVKRTGEKVFLECVQDMDHENMFWYRQDPGLGLRLIYFSYDVKMKEKGDIPEGYSVSREKKERFSLILESASTNQTSMYLCASGTSGGPYNEQFFGPGTRLTVL.

Concerning this clone: The sample holds other DNA sequences that translate to the same CDR3. CDR3 DNA: TGCGCCAGCTCGGACAGGGCAACTAATGAAAAACTGTTTTTT. It encodes CASSDRATNEKLFF. The chain is built from TRBV5-1 and TRBJ1-4, with 8 positions matching TRBD1. Unmatched junction bases numbered 2, after V lost 7 bases and J lost 0 bases. The CDR3 totals 14 residues. The V gene's germline CDR1 is SGHRS and CDR2 YFSETQ.

In the case of this clone: Different DNA sequences within this sample yield the same CDR3. The chain joins TRBV5-1 to TRBJ2-2; D is undetermined. V dropped 0 bases and J dropped 6 bases, with 6 bases sitting between them. From germline, CDR1 is SGHRS and CDR2 YFSETQ. The CDR3 is 13 residues long. DNA for the CDR3: TGCGCCAGCAGCTTGGGAGAGGCCGGGGAGCTGTTTTTT. This sequence encodes CASSLGEAGELFF.

Worth noting for this clone: This CDR3 is also generated by other DNA sequences in the sample. This chain links TRBV7-2 with TRBJ2-5; 7 bases fit TRBD2. The J call is uncertain, as TRBJ2-7 better fits the DNA end. This CDR3 contains 14 residues. Per the germline V gene, CDR1 is SGHTA and CDR2 is FQGNSA. CDR3 coding DNA: TGTGCCAGCAGCACACAGCGGGATTCCTACGAGCAGTACTTC. This gives the protein CASSTQRDSYEQYF.

This clone appeared a few times. DNA of the CDR3: TGTGCCAGTGACCCCTCCCCTAGCGGGAGGTCCAATGAGCAGTTCTTC. This sequence encodes CASDPSPSGRSNEQFF. The chain has TRBV19 and TRBJ2-1; 11 nucleotides line up with TRBD2. The germline V gene has CDR1 LNHDA and CDR2 SQIVND (reference sequence). The CDR3 spans 16 residues. V was pared by 8 bases and J by 6 bases, with 12 bases of the junction left unmatched.

This rearrangement joins TRBV29-1 to TRBJ1-2, with D unclear. The V gene lost 6 bases and the J gene lost 0 bases, with 11 bases spanning the gap. Germline V lookup: CDR1 SQVTM, CDR2 ANQGSEA. CDR3 length: 13 residues. The CDR3 region is CSVGRSSNYGYTF. The CDR3 DNA reads as TGCAGCGTGGGCAGGTCCTCTAACTATGGCTACACCTTC.